The 26 T cell receptor beta chains listed next were all sequenced from one sample in a study of cytomegalovirus exposure and HLA in healthy donors. 13 Jbeta primers and 60 Vbeta primers were used for the PCR. This table comes from immunoSEQ multiplex PCR, and its TCRdb copy is limited to in-frame clones, with some not included. The sample includes tens of thousands of clones, more than 60% of them seen just once. The sequencing sample was made of PBMCs. These receptors were obtained from a male donor in good health and CMV-seropositive.

The chain has TRBV7-3 and TRBJ2-1, with D hard to call. The V end was cut by 0 bases, the J end by 8 bases, with 11 bases between. The CDR3 loop spans 14 amino acids. Germline CDR1 and CDR2: SGHTA and FQGTGA. This chain's CDR3 is CASSLTPGYDEQFF. Here the CDR3 DNA reads TGTGCCAGCAGCTTAACCCCAGGATACGATGAGCAGTTCTTC.

A word on this clone: Other DNA sequences in the sample encode the same CDR3. V gene TRBV30 combines with J gene TRBJ2-5, with TRBD1 matching 7 bases. The germline gives CDR1 GTSNPN, CDR2 SVGIG (reference sequence). J was trimmed by 1 base and V by 2 bases; bases with no gene match: 1. The CDR3 covers 13 residues. The CDR3 region has the DNA TGTGCCTGGAGTTCAGGGGGCCAAGAGACCCAGTACTTC. Translation gives CAWSSGGQETQYF.

This clone turned up a few times. The CDR3 spells CASRIGQSYEQYF. Written as DNA, the CDR3 is TGTGCCAGCAGGATCGGACAGTCCTACGAGCAGTACTTC. V usage is TRBV6-6 and J usage is TRBJ2-7, with a possible D match to TRBD1 (6 bases). V was trimmed by 6 bases and J by 1 base, leaving 10 bases between them. Germline V gene sequence: CDR1 MNHNY, CDR2 SVGAGI (reference sequence). The CDR3 consists of 13 residues.

The rearrangement links TRBV6-1 to TRBJ2-7, with D unresolved. Trimming left V 8 bases short and J 4 bases short, with 15 bases between. The germline gives CDR1 MNHNS, CDR2 SASEGT. The CDR3 is 13 amino acids. The DNA for the CDR3 is TGTGCCAGCGGTACCGAGATGCATTACGAGCAGTACTTC. This gives the protein CASGTEMHYEQYF.

The table lists this clone with a few counts. The V and J genes are TRBV5-4 and TRBJ2-4, with 7 bases matching TRBD1. Germline V CDR1 and CDR2: SGHNT, YYREEE (reference sequence). With V trimmed by 2 bases and J by 7 bases, 15 bases remained unmatched. The CDR3 runs 17 residues. The CDR3 sequence: CASSFIKGASFGNIQYF. The CDR3, as DNA: TGTGCCAGCAGCTTTATAAAGGGGGCTAGTTTTGGGAACATTCAGTACTTC.

The chain couples TRBV19 to TRBJ2-1; D is unclear. CDR1 LNHDA and CDR2 SQIVND come from the germline V gene (reference sequence). The CDR3 is 13 amino acids. The V end lost 6 bases, the J end lost 1 base, and 7 bases lay between the germline ends. The CDR3 nucleotides are TGTGCCAGTAGCCCTCGTTCCTACAATGAGCAGTTCTTC. Amino acids: CASSPRSYNEQFF.

This clone was picked up a small number of times. The chain has TRBV5-1 and TRBJ1-3; the match to TRBD1 covers 7 bases. The CDR3 consists of 15 residues. The germline V gene has CDR1 SGHRS and CDR2 YFSETQ. Trimming removed 4 bases from V and 0 bases from J; junction bases left unmatched: 4. This CDR3 reads CASSARTGSGNTIYF. CDR3 sequence (DNA): TGCGCCAGCAGCGCAAGGACAGGCTCTGGAAACACCATATATTTT.

The rearrangement links TRBV2 to TRBJ2-7; D is unresolved. Trimming stripped 7 bases from V and 2 bases from J, with 9 bases between. CDR1 SNHLY and CDR2 FYNNEI come from the germline V gene. The CDR3 extends over 12 amino acids. CDR3: CASMKSTYEQYF. CDR3 in DNA: TGTGCCAGCATGAAGAGCACCTACGAGCAGTACTTC.

The chain combines TRBV5-4 with TRBJ1-2, with unresolved D. V lost 0 bases and J 0 bases, leaving 9 bases between the germline ends. This CDR3 is 15 amino acids long. Germline-derived CDR1 and CDR2 are SGHNT and YYREEE (reference sequence). CDR3 protein: CASSLARKTNYGYTF. The CDR3 bases are TGTGCCAGCAGCTTGGCCAGGAAAACTAACTATGGCTACACCTTC.

The chain links TRBV6-5 to TRBJ2-1, with TRBD1 matching 8 bases. The V gene end was trimmed by 5 bases and the J gene end by 6 bases; junction bases not matched to a gene: 9. CDR3 length equals 15 residues. Germline values: CDR1 MNHEY, CDR2 SVGAGI. CDR3 amino acids: CASSRQGPFSNEQFF. The DNA of the CDR3 is TGTGCCAGCAGTCGACAGGGGCCTTTTAGCAATGAGCAGTTCTTC.

This rearrangement joins TRBV10-1 to TRBJ2-1, with D maybe TRBD2 (6 bases). V lost 2 bases to trimming and J lost 0 bases, with 8 bases between them. CDR1 is WNHNN and CDR2 is SYGVQD in the germline V gene (reference sequence). This CDR3 has 15 amino acids. The CDR3 nucleotides read TGCGCCAGCAGTGAGAAGCGGGCCTCCTACAATGAGCAGTTCTTC. Protein product: CASSEKRASYNEQFF.

This clone has just a few counts. The CDR3 loop reads CAWRPPGGTEAFF. The CDR3 region has the DNA TGTGCCTGGCGCCCCCCGGGGGGAACTGAAGCTTTCTTT. The V and J genes are TRBV30 and TRBJ1-1, with D perhaps TRBD1 (5 bases). From germline, CDR1 is GTSNPN and CDR2 SVGIG (reference sequence). V gave up 5 bases and J gave up 5 bases, with 15 bases separating them. The CDR3 length is 13 residues.

This chain connects TRBV6-1 to TRBJ2-5; TRBD2 is a possible D gene (5 bases). This CDR3 has 17 residues. V was clipped by 4 bases and J by 6 bases, with 24 bases between them. Germline V gives CDR1 MNHNS, CDR2 SASEGT. CDR3 DNA sequence: TGTGCCAGCAGTGGTCGTCGAGGGCCCCGTGTTGAAAAGACCCAGTACTTC. The encoded protein is CASSGRRGPRVEKTQYF.

The CDR3 is CASGSRRTANTEAFF. The CDR3 DNA follows: TGTGCCAGTGGAAGTAGACGGACAGCGAACACTGAAGCTTTCTTT. The rearrangement joins TRBV19 to TRBJ1-1; D is possibly TRBD1 (6 bases). With 8 bases removed from V and 1 base from J, the gap between germline ends came to 17 bases. Per germline, CDR1 LNHDA and CDR2 SQIVND (reference sequence). CDR3 length: 15 residues.

V and J are TRBV6-5 and TRBJ2-6; 9 bases are shared with TRBD1. CDR1 is MNHEY and CDR2 is SVGAGI in the germline V gene. The CDR3 covers 15 residues. The V segment lost 8 bases and the J segment 1 base; nucleotides outside the gene matches: 3. CDR3 loop: CASRQGVSGANVLTF. The CDR3 DNA reads TGTGCCAGCCGACAGGGGGTATCTGGGGCCAACGTCCTGACTTTC.

The rearrangement joins TRBV19 to TRBJ1-1, with D uncertain. Germline-derived CDR1 and CDR2 are LNHDA and SQIVND (reference sequence). The length of the CDR3 is 11 residues. The germline V and J ends were trimmed by 5 bases and 5 bases, with 6 bases remaining between them. CDR3 protein: CASSVRTEAFF. As DNA, the CDR3 is TGTGCCAGTAGTGTTCGGACTGAAGCTTTCTTT.

This clone was seen a handful of times. The J gene is TRBJ2-1, the V gene TRBV5-1, with D tentatively TRBD2 (6 bases). Germline V gives CDR1 SGHRS, CDR2 YFSETQ. The CDR3 has 13 residues. V lost 1 base and J 10 bases, leaving 12 bases between the germline ends. For the CDR3, the DNA is TGCGCCAGCAGCTTGAGACTAGTGGAGGAGCAGTTCTTC. Amino acids: CASSLRLVEEQFF.

The CDR3 loop is CASSWGQSTGELFF. DNA of the CDR3: TGTGCCAGCAGCTGGGGACAGTCTACCGGGGAGCTGTTTTTT. This chain joins TRBV7-2 and TRBJ2-2; 7 bases agree with TRBD1. The CDR3 sequence is 14 residues long. The V and J ends lost 4 bases and 5 bases, in that order; junction bases with no gene match: 4. Germline CDR1 SGHTA, CDR2 FQGNSA.

The chain uses TRBV28 and TRBJ2-1, with 10 bases fitting TRBD2. The CDR3 is made up of 15 amino acids. J lost 8 bases, V lost 5 bases, and 9 bases had no gene match. Germline CDR1 reads MDHEN; CDR2 reads SYDVKM. The CDR3 protein is CASSSGGALVHEQFF. CDR3 in DNA: TGTGCCAGCAGTAGCGGGGGGGCCTTAGTTCATGAGCAGTTCTTC.

In nucleotides, the CDR3 is TGTGCCAGCAGCGTAGCCCTATGGACTAGCGGGAACACCGGGGAGCTGTTTTTT. Translated: CASSVALWTSGNTGELFF. The V call is TRBV9, the J call TRBJ2-2; TRBD2 matches 10 bases. The CDR3 has 18 residues. Looked up from germline, CDR1 is SGDLS and CDR2 is YYNGEE. V gave up 0 bases and J gave up 1 base; unmatched junction bases: 6.

This clone was observed a single time. V gene TRBV21-1 combines with J gene TRBJ1-2; the listed D gene, TRBD1, was not tested against the DNA. TRBV21-1 is described as a pseudogene. CDR3 size: 13 residues. CDR3: CASSKGEGAGYTF. The CDR3 DNA follows: TGTGCCAGCAGCAAAGGGGAAGGGGCCGGCTACACCTTC.

This clone was counted between two and nine times. The V call is TRBV27, the J call TRBJ1-5; maybe TRBD1 (6 bases). The ends were cut back, 7 bases at V and 1 base at J, with 20 bases in the middle. This CDR3 contains 17 residues. The germline CDR1 and CDR2 sequences are MNHEY and SMNVEV (reference sequence). The CDR3 spells CASKNAGVRGSNQPQHF. In DNA form, the CDR3 reads TGTGCCAGCAAAAACGCAGGGGTAAGAGGAAGCAATCAGCCCCAGCATTTT.

A single count supports this clone. The genes are TRBV9 and TRBJ2-1; 7 positions agree with TRBD1. Trimming cost V 3 bases and J 2 bases; bases outside gene matches: 5. The CDR3 consists of 15 residues. Germline CDR1 reads SGDLS; CDR2 reads YYNGEE. The chain's CDR3 is CASSARQGTYNEQFF. The CDR3 DNA reads as TGTGCCAGCAGCGCCCGACAGGGCACCTACAATGAGCAGTTCTTC.

The chain couples TRBV5-1 to TRBJ2-3, with 7 bases identical to TRBD2. The trim removed 3 bases at V and 2 bases at J, leaving 3 bases unmatched. Germline-derived CDR1 and CDR2 are SGHRS and YFSETQ. The CDR3 extends over 14 amino acids. CDR3 nucleotides: TGCGCCAGCAGCTCGGGACTAAACACAGATACGCAGTATTTT. The encoded protein is CASSSGLNTDTQYF. The full variable domain, with the rest looked up from reference TRBV5-1 and TRBJ2-3, is KAGVTQTPRYLIKTRGQQVTLSCSPISGHRSVSWYQQTPGQGLQFLFEYFSETQRNKGNFPGRFSGRQFSNSRSEMNVSTLELGDSALYLCASSSGLNTDTQYFGPGTRLTVL.

CDR3 in DNA: TGTGCCAGCAGTCGGACAGGGGGAGACACAGATACGCAGTATTTT. This codes for CASSRTGGDTDTQYF. The chain is built from TRBV2 and TRBJ2-3, with 10 bases aligning to TRBD1. Germline V gene lookup returns CDR1 SNHLY and CDR2 FYNNEI. The CDR3 has 15 residues. V dropped 5 bases and J dropped 2; count of bases not matched to a gene: 4.

This chain uses TRBV9 with TRBJ1-2; tentative D call: TRBD1 (5 bases). Between the trimmed V and J ends, which lost 0 bases and 2 bases, there was a span of 8 bases. The germline CDR1 and CDR2 sequences are SGDLS and YYNGEE. This CDR3 is 14 amino acids long. CDR3 loop: CASSVVGGNYGYTF. The CDR3 DNA is TGTGCCAGCAGCGTAGTTGGGGGGAACTATGGCTACACCTTC.